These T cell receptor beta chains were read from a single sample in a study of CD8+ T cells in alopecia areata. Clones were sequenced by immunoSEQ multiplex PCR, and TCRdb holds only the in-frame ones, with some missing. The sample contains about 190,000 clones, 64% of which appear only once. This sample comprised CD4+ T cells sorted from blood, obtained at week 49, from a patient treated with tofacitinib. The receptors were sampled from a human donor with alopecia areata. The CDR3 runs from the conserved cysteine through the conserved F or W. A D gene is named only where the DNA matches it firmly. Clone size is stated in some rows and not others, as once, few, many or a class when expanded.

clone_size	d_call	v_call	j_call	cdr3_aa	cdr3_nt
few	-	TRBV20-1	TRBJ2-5	CSARDQETQYF	TGCAGTGCTAGAGACCAAGAGACCCAGTACTTC
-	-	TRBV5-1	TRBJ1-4	CASSFGRITNEKLFF	TGCGCCAGCAGCTTTGGGCGGATAACTAATGAAAAACTGTTTTTT
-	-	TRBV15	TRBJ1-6	CATSRDPNSPLHF	TGTGCCACCAGCAGAGATCCTAATTCACCCCTCCACTTT
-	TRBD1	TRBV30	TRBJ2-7	CAWRGISGQGINEQYF	TGTGCCTGGAGGGGAATCTCGGGACAGGGGATTAACGAGCAGTACTTC
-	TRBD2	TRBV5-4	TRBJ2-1	CASSLVTASGANEQFF	TGTGCCAGCAGCTTGGTTACGGCTAGCGGGGCAAATGAGCAGTTCTTC
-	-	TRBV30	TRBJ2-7	CAWGLTYEQYF	TGTGCCTGGGGCCTAACCTACGAGCAGTACTTC
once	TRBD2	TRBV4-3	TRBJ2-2	CASSPATSGYPGELFF	TGCGCCAGCAGCCCCGCGACTAGCGGTTATCCCGGGGAGCTGTTTTTT
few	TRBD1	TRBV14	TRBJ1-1	CASSQAGTGGTEAFF	TGTGCCAGCAGCCAAGCCGGGACAGGGGGCACTGAAGCTTTCTTT
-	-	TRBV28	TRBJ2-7	CASSTRGVGTYEQYF	TGTGCCAGCAGTACCCGCGGGGTAGGGACCTACGAGCAGTACTTC
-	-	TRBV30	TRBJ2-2	CACRGQMNTGELFF	TGTGCCTGCCGCGGGCAGATGAACACCGGGGAGCTGTTTTTT
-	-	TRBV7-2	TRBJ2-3	CASSLTGSTDTQYF	TGTGCCAGCAGCCTGACAGGTAGCACAGATACGCAGTATTTT
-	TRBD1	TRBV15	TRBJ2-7	CATSRKTGGGYEQYF	TGTGCCACCAGCAGGAAGACAGGGGGAGGCTACGAGCAGTACTTC
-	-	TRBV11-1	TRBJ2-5	CASSSPGPPVTQYF	TGTGCCAGCAGCTCACCGGGCCCCCCGGTGACCCAGTACTTC
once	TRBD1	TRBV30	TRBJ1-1	CAWTIRDRGLRGEAFF	TGTGCCTGGACCATCCGGGACAGGGGGCTTCGGGGTGAAGCTTTCTTT
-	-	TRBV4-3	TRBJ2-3	CASSQDRDTQYF	TGCGCCAGCAGCCAAGATAGAGATACGCAGTATTTT
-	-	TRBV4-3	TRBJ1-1	CASSQAPFAGSEAFF	TGCGCCAGCAGCCAAGCTCCCTTTGCGGGATCTGAAGCTTTCTTT
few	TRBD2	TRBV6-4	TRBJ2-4	CASSSWGAGGAKNIQYF	TGTGCCAGCAGCTCCTGGGGAGCGGGGGGTGCCAAAAACATTCAGTACTTC
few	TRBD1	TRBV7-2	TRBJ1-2	CASSPLGQGGYTF	TGTGCCAGCAGCCCTCTCGGACAGGGAGGCTACACCTTC
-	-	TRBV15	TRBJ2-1	CATSSSGREQFF	TGTGCCACCAGCAGTTCGGGAAGGGAGCAGTTCTTC
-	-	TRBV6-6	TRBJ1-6	CASSPMGSSYNSPLHF	TGTGCCAGCAGCCCCATGGGGAGCTCCTATAATTCACCCCTCCACTTT
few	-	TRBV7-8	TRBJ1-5	CASSLERVGNQPQHF	TGTGCCAGCAGCTTAGAGAGGGTCGGCAATCAGCCCCAGCATTTT
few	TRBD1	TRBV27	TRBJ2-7	CASSSQTGGPRYEQYF	TGTGCCAGCAGTTCACAGACAGGGGGCCCTCGATACGAGCAGTACTTC
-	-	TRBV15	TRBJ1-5	CATSISLGGGANQPQHF	TGTGCCACCAGCATATCATTGGGGGGTGGGGCCAATCAGCCCCAGCATTTT
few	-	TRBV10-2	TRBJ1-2	CASLRENYGYTF	TGCGCCAGCCTCCGGGAAAACTATGGCTACACCTTC
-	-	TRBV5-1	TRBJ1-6	CASSSFQDYNSPLHF	TGCGCCAGCAGCTCCTTTCAGGACTATAATTCACCCCTCCACTTT
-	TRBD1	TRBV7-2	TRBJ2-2	CASSKTGGHTGELFF	TGTGCCAGCAGCAAAACAGGGGGTCACACCGGGGAGCTGTTTTTT
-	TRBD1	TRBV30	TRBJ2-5	CAWRKGTGGRETQYF	TGTGCCTGGAGAAAAGGGACAGGGGGCCGGGAGACCCAGTACTTC
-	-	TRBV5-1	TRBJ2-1	CASGAGHNEQFF	TGCGCCTCCGGGGCAGGACACAATGAGCAGTTCTTC
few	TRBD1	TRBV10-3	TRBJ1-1	CAISDVPGQGGTEAFF	TGTGCCATCAGTGATGTCCCGGGACAGGGAGGCACTGAAGCTTTCTTT
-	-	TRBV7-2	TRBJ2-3	CASSLTASQDTDTQYF	TGTGCCAGCAGCTTAACGGCATCACAGGACACAGATACGCAGTATTTT
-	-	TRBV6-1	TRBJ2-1	CASRVGGRNEQFF	TGTGCCAGCAGGGTAGGGGGTAGAAATGAGCAGTTCTTC
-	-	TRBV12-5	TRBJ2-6	CASVISGANVLTF	TGTGCTAGTGTTATCTCTGGGGCCAACGTCCTGACTTTC
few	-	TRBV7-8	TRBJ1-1	CASSLVVNRVDSMNTEAFF	TGTGCCAGCAGCTTAGTGGTAAATCGGGTAGATTCGATGAACACTGAAGCTTTCTTT
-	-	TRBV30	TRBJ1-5	CAWSPGQGNQPQHF	TGTGCCTGGAGTCCGGGACAAGGAAATCAGCCCCAGCATTTT
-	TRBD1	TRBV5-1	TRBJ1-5	CASRETGDPNQPQHF	TGCGCCAGCAGAGAGACAGGGGACCCCAATCAGCCCCAGCATTTT
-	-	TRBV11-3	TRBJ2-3	CASSSFVTDTQYF	TGTGCCAGCAGCTCCTTCGTCACAGATACGCAGTATTTT
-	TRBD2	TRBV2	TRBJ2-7	CASSVLSSGGAGNEQYF	TGTGCCAGCAGTGTTTTGTCTAGCGGGGGGGCCGGAAACGAGCAGTACTTC
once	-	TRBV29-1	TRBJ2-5	CSVGGLQETQYF	TGCAGCGTTGGGGGGCTCCAAGAGACCCAGTACTTC
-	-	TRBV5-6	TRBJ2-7	CASSPRKVSSYEQYF	TGTGCCAGCAGCCCCCGTAAGGTTAGCTCCTACGAGCAGTACTTC
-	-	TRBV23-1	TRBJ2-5	CASSQPRPQKQETQYF	TGCGCCAGCAGTCAACCGAGACCCCAGAAGCAAGAGACCCAGTACTTC
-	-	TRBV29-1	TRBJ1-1	CSVHVGGAHTEAFF	TGCAGCGTTCATGTAGGAGGGGCGCACACTGAAGCTTTCTTT
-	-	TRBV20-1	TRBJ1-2	CSARPERGYTF	TGCAGTGCTAGACCTGAGAGAGGCTACACCTTC
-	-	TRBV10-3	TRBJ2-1	CAISAEQENEQFF	TGTGCCATCAGTGCCGAACAGGAGAATGAGCAGTTCTTC
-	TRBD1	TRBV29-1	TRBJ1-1	CSGGQGLNTEAFF	TGCAGCGGGGGACAGGGTTTGAACACTGAAGCTTTCTTT
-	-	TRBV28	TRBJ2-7	CASSAGATGEQYF	TGTGCCAGCAGCGCGGGGGCTACTGGTGAGCAGTACTTC
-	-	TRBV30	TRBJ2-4	CAWSVGEVLNIQYF	TGTGCCTGGAGTGTTGGGGAAGTCTTAAACATTCAGTACTTC
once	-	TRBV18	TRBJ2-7	CASSPRKGDGEQYF	TGTGCCAGCTCACCACGGAAGGGGGACGGCGAGCAGTACTTC
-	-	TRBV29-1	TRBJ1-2	CSVEGPGYTF	TGCAGCGTTGAAGGCCCCGGCTACACCTTC
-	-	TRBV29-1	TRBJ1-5	CSVGATADQPQHF	TGCAGCGTTGGGGCGACAGCCGATCAGCCCCAGCATTTT
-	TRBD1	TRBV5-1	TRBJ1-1	CASSLDRGRTEAFF	TGCGCCAGCAGCTTGGACAGGGGGCGAACTGAAGCTTTCTTT
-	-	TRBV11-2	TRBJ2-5	CASSLGRFMETQYF	TGTGCCAGCAGCTTGGGCAGGTTCATGGAGACCCAGTACTTC
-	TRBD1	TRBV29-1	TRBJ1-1	CSAMTGGVTEAFF	TGCAGCGCCATGACAGGGGGCGTCACTGAAGCTTTCTTT
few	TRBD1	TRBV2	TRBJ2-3	CASSAGGYSTDTQYF	TGTGCCAGCAGTGCAGGGGGCTATAGCACAGATACGCAGTATTTT
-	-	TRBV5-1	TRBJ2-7	CASSRPEAGKNEQYF	TGCGCCAGCAGCAGACCTGAGGCAGGGAAGAACGAGCAGTACTTC